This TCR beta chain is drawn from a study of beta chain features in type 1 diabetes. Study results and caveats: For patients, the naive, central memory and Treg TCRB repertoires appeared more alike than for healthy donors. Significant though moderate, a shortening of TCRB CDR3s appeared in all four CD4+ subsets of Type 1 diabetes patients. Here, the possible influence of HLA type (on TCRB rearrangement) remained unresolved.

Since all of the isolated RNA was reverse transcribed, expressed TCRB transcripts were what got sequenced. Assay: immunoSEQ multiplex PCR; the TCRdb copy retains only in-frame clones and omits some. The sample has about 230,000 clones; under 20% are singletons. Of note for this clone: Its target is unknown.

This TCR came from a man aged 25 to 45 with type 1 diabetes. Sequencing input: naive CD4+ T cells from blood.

The chain's CDR3 is CASSHHSRQGAYNEQFF. CDR3 nucleotides: TGCGCCAGCAGCCATCACTCGAGACAGGGGGCGTACAATGAGCAGTTCTTC. This chain joins TRBV4-3 and TRBJ2-1; 10 bases are a match to TRBD1. The CDR3 extends over 17 amino acids. Germline-derived CDR1 and CDR2 are LGHNA and YSLEER. With 3 bases clipped from V and 4 bases from J, the junction kept 9 bases outside the gene matches.